The clone carrying this T cell receptor (beta chain) was recorded many times. The sample belongs to a study of CD8 T cells in ankylosing spondylitis. Each CDR3 protein is one row after TCRdb ran MiXCR on the 5' RACE reads. The repertoire holds 130,000 or so distinct CDR3 sequences, with more than 6.5% as singletons. This CDR3 comprises 15 residues. V shed 0 bases and J shed 5 bases, with 16 bases lying between them. Germline lookup yields CDR1 DFQATT and CDR2 SNEGSKA (reference sequence). The sequenced material came from blood, either unsorted or a sorted T cell fraction (not recorded which). The chain carries TRBV20-1 and TRBJ1-1; D call uncertain. This TCR came from a male donor with ankylosing spondylitis or in good health (not recorded which). CDR3 in DNA: TGCAGTGCTAGAGAGGCCGGGTTAAAGGGTACTGAAGCTTTCTTT. Encoded protein: CSAREAGLKGTEAFF.